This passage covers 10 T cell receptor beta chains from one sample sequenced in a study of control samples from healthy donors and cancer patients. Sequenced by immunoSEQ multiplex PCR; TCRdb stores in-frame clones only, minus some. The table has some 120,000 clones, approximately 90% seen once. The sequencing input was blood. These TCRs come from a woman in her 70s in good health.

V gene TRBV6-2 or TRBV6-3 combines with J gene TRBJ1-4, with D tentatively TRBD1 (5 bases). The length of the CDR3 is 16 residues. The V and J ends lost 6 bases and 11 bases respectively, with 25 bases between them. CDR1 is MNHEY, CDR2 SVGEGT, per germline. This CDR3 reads CASSPHQGAVMRKLFF. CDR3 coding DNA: TGTGCCAGCAGCCCTCACCAGGGTGCGGTAATGAGGAAACTGTTTTTT.

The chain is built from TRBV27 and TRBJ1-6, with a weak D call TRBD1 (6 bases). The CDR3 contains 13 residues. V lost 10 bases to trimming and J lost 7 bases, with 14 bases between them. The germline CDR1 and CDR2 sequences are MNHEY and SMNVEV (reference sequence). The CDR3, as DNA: TGTGCCACCAAGTGGCAGGGGAATTCACCCCTCCACTTT. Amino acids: CATKWQGNSPLHF.

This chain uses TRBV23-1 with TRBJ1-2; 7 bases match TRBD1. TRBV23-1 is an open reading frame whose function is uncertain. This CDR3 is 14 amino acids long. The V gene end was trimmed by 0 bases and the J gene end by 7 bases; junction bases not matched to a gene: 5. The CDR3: CASSQSLRGVGYTF. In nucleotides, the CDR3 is TGCGCCAGCAGTCAATCACTCAGGGGGGTTGGCTACACCTTC.

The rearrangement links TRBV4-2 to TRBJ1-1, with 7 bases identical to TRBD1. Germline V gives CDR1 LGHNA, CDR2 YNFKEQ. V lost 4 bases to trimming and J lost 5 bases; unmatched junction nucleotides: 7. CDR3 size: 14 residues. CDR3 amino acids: CASSPQGGKTEAFF. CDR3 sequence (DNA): TGTGCCAGCAGCCCCCAGGGGGGGAAGACTGAAGCTTTCTTT.

Here the CDR3 DNA reads TGTGCCATCAGTGGGAGGGACACGGAGAGGGAGCAGTACTTC. Protein product: CAISGRDTEREQYF. The gene calls are TRBV10-3 and TRBJ2-7; the D call may be TRBD1 or TRBD2 (6 bases each). The CDR3 is 14 residues long. Germline-derived CDR1 and CDR2 are ENHRY and SYGVKD. With 4 bases removed from V and 7 bases from J, the gap between germline ends came to 17 bases.

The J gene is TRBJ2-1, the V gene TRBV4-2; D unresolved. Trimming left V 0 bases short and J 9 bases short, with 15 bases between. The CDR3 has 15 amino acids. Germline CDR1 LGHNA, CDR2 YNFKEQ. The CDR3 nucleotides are TGTGCCAGCAGCCAAGATCGAGTTAGCCTGGTTGAGCAGTTCTTC. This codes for CASSQDRVSLVEQFF.

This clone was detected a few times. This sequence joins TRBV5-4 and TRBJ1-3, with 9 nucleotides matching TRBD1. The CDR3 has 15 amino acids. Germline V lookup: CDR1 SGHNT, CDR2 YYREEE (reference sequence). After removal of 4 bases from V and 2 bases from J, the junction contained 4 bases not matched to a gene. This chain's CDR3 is CASSPGTGTGNTIYF. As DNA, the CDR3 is TGTGCCAGCAGCCCGGGGACAGGGACTGGAAACACCATATATTTT.

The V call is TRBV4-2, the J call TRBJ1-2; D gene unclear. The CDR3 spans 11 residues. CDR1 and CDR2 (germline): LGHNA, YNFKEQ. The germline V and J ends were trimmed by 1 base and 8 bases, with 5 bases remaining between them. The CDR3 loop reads CASSQGWGYTF. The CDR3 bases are TGTGCCAGCAGCCAAGGGTGGGGCTACACCTTC.

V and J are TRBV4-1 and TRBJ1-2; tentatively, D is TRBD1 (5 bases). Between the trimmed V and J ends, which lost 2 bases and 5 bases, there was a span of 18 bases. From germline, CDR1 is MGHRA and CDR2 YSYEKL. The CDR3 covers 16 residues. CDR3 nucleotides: TGCGCCAGCAGCCAACTTACAGGACTAAGTTTTTATGGCTACACCTTC. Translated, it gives CASSQLTGLSFYGYTF.

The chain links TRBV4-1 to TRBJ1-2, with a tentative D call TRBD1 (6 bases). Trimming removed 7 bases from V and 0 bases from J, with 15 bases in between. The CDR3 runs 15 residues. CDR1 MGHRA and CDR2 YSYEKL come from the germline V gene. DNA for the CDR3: TGCGCCAGCACCCGAGGAGGGGGGGCTAACTATGGCTACACCTTC. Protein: CASTRGGGANYGYTF.